This T cell receptor (beta chain) came from a study of T-cell reconstitution after alpha-beta-depleted transplantation in children. Unique molecular identifiers were used in preparing the TCRbeta library. A single record per CDR3 protein comes from TCRdb applying MiXCR to the PCR reads. Among around 530,000 distinct CDR3 sequences listed, about 33% were seen once. Trimming removed 7 bases from V and 4 bases from J, with 10 bases in between. CDR1 LNHDA and CDR2 SQIVND come from the germline V gene (reference sequence). The CDR3 extends over 12 amino acids. The material sequenced was PBMCs from the stem cell graft donor, taken from the stem cell graft. The source of this sequence is a human donor who donated a stem cell graft to a child with aplastic anemia. V gene TRBV19 combines with J gene TRBJ2-5; the D is unclear. This CDR3 is CASNSWGETQYF. The CDR3 DNA follows: TGTGCCAGTAATAGTTGGGGAGAGACCCAGTACTTC. The complete variable domain, with remaining parts taken from reference TRBV19 and TRBJ2-5, reads DGGITQSPKYLFRKEGQNVTLSCEQNLNHDAMYWYRQDPGQGLRLIYYSQIVNDFQKGDIAEGYSVSREKKESFPLTVTSAQKNPTAFYLCASNSWGETQYFGPGTRLLVL.